One and the same sample provided the 15 T cell receptor beta chains below, sequenced in a study of cytomegalovirus exposure and HLA in healthy donors (dated by TCRdb to 2016 to 2017). The receptor library was made with the immunoSEQ multiplex PCR assay. For the multiplex PCR, a mixture combining 60 forward primers for TCR Vbeta segments and 13 reverse primers for TCR Jbeta segments was used. TCRdb's version of the immuneACCESS table is confined to in-frame rearrangements and falls short of the full clone set. An unresolved V gene accounts for under half of the shortfall where checked; the remainder is of unknown origin. The sample includes under 65,000 clones, with 82% observed a single time. Of the sample, 2.9% is held by the ten largest clones. Sequencing was performed on PBMCs. Every receptor here comes from a man between 45 and 60 years old in good health and CMV-seronegative.

The chain has TRBV4-1 and TRBJ2-5, with a possible D match to TRBD2 (6 bases). From germline, CDR1 is MGHRA and CDR2 YSYEKL. V was clipped by 4 bases and J by 2 bases, with 11 bases between them. CDR3 length: 14 residues. CDR3 in amino acids: CASSLRDSQETQYF. The DNA of the CDR3 is TGCGCCAGCAGCCTTAGGGACTCTCAAGAGACCCAGTACTTC.

The sample holds a few counts of this clone. The V and J genes are TRBV5-1 and TRBJ1-2, with 8 bases identical to TRBD1. The CDR3 is made up of 13 amino acids. Trimming at V came to 7 bases and at J to 2 bases, leaving 4 bases not matched to a gene. Germline lookup yields CDR1 SGHRS and CDR2 YFSETQ. The CDR3 nucleotides are TGCGCCAGCGGACAGGGCGTCAACTATGGCTACACCTTC. It specifies CASGQGVNYGYTF.

In nucleotides, the CDR3 is TGCGCCAGCAGCCCCGAAATAGGGGGCGCGATCACTGAAGCTTTCTTT. The encoded protein is CASSPEIGGAITEAFF. The chain combines TRBV5-1 with TRBJ1-1, with 7 bases that match TRBD1. This CDR3 spans 16 amino acids. CDR1 is SGHRS, CDR2 YFSETQ, per germline. J gave up 4 bases and V 4 bases, and 13 bases lay outside the gene matches. Supplemented by reference TRBV5-1 and TRBJ1-1, the full variable domain reads KAGVTQTPRYLIKTRGQQVTLSCSPISGHRSVSWYQQTPGQGLQFLFEYFSETQRNKGNFPGRFSGRQFSNSRSEMNVSTLELGDSALYLCASSPEIGGAITEAFFGQGTRLTVV.

The CDR3 coding sequence is TGCGCCAGCAGCCAACCGGGACAGGGCTCCTACGAGCAGTACTTC. Translating gives CASSQPGQGSYEQYF. This chain connects TRBV4-1 to TRBJ2-7; 9 nucleotides match TRBD1. CDR1 is MGHRA, CDR2 YSYEKL, per germline. This CDR3 contains 15 residues. V lost 2 bases to trimming and J lost 0 bases; unmatched junction nucleotides: 2.

This chain connects TRBV9 to TRBJ2-7; D remains ambiguous. Between the trimmed V and J ends, which lost 0 bases and 0 bases, there was a span of 7 bases. The CDR3 runs to 14 residues. Germline CDR1 is SGDLS and CDR2 is YYNGEE. CDR3 coding DNA: TGTGCCAGCAGCGTAGGAGGCTTCTCCTACGAGCAGTACTTC. Amino acids: CASSVGGFSYEQYF.

V and J are TRBV5-1 and TRBJ2-7, with TRBD2 matching 7 bases. Germline CDR1 SGHRS, CDR2 YFSETQ. V lost 4 bases, J lost 6 bases, and 10 bases stayed unmatched. CDR3 length equals 14 residues. CDR3 coding DNA: TGCGCCAGCAGCGGCCGGGACTATGGGGCCGAGCAGTACTTC. It specifies CASSGRDYGAEQYF.

V and J are TRBV5-5 and TRBJ2-7, with a possible D match to TRBD1 (5 bases). With 2 bases removed from V and 3 bases from J, the gap between germline ends came to 9 bases. In germline, CDR1 is SGHKS, CDR2 YYEKEE (reference sequence). The CDR3 runs 13 residues. CDR3 sequence (DNA): TGTGCCAGCAGCTTAGCAGGGAACTACGAGCAGTACTTC. This translates into CASSLAGNYEQYF.

The chain joins TRBV5-1 to TRBJ1-1, with 7 bases aligning to TRBD1. V was pared by 2 bases and J by 5 bases, with 3 bases of the junction left unmatched. There are 13 residues in the CDR3. The V gene's germline CDR1 is SGHRS and CDR2 YFSETQ. Written as DNA, the CDR3 is TGCGCCAGCAGCTTAGGGACAGTGACTGAAGCTTTCTTT. Translating gives CASSLGTVTEAFF. Full variable domain (outside the CDR3, taken from reference TRBV5-1 and TRBJ1-1): KAGVTQTPRYLIKTRGQQVTLSCSPISGHRSVSWYQQTPGQGLQFLFEYFSETQRNKGNFPGRFSGRQFSNSRSEMNVSTLELGDSALYLCASSLGTVTEAFFGQGTRLTVV.

The rearrangement links TRBV6-5 to TRBJ1-4; the D is unclear. The CDR3 loop spans 14 amino acids. V lost 6 bases and J lost 8, with 16 bases in between. CDR1 and CDR2 from the germline V gene are MNHEY and SVGAGI. DNA of the CDR3: TGTGCCAGCAGGGTGGGGAGATCTGGGGAAAAACTGTTTTTT. It is translated as CASRVGRSGEKLFF.

The genes are TRBV4-3 and TRBJ1-2; 12 bases are shared with TRBD1. Trimming at V came to 3 bases and at J to 7 bases, leaving 6 bases not matched to a gene. This CDR3 is built from 15 residues. Germline values: CDR1 LGHNA, CDR2 YSLEER. CDR3 region: CASSQTGTGGGGYTF. The CDR3 nucleotides are TGCGCCAGCAGCCAGACCGGGACAGGGGGCGGTGGCTACACCTTC.

The gene calls are TRBV5-8 and TRBJ2-3; TRBD1 matches 9 bases. This CDR3 comprises 14 residues. CDR1 and CDR2 (germline): SGHTS, YDEGEE. Trimming took 7 bases from V and 1 from J; bases not matched to a gene: 4. The CDR3 region is CASRRDRGTDTQYF. In DNA form, the CDR3 reads TGTGCCAGCCGCCGGGACAGGGGCACAGATACGCAGTATTTT.

The rearrangement links TRBV27 to TRBJ2-7, with 7 bases identical to TRBD1. Trimming removed 1 base from V and 7 bases from J; junction bases left unmatched: 10. Germline CDR1 and CDR2: MNHEY and SMNVEV (reference sequence). The CDR3 runs to 15 residues. The chain's CDR3 is CASSLCTGAAREQYF. CDR3 nucleotides: TGTGCCAGCAGTTTATGCACAGGGGCCGCCCGGGAGCAGTACTTC.

The rearrangement joins TRBV6-4 to TRBJ1-6; 8 nucleotides match TRBD1. V lost 10 bases and J lost 7; bases outside the gene matches: 6. The CDR3 length is 13 residues. CDR1 and CDR2 from the germline V gene are MRHNA and SNTAGT. The DNA of the CDR3 is TGTGCCATCGACCGGGACAGGAATTCACCCCTCCACTTT. Amino acids: CAIDRDRNSPLHF.

The CDR3 DNA sequence: TGCGCCAGCAGCTTGGTTAAGGGGCCCCCGAACACTGAAGCTTTCTTT. Amino acid sequence: CASSLVKGPPNTEAFF. The rearrangement uses TRBV5-1 and TRBJ1-1; D may be TRBD1 (5 bases). The CDR3 runs to 16 residues. The V gene lost 0 bases and the J gene lost 1 base, with 13 bases spanning the gap. Germline CDR1 is SGHRS and CDR2 is YFSETQ. Drawing the rest from reference TRBV5-1 and TRBJ1-1, the complete variable domain is KAGVTQTPRYLIKTRGQQVTLSCSPISGHRSVSWYQQTPGQGLQFLFEYFSETQRNKGNFPGRFSGRQFSNSRSEMNVSTLELGDSALYLCASSLVKGPPNTEAFFGQGTRLTVV.

V and J are TRBV4-1 and TRBJ1-3, with 7 bases lining up with TRBD1. The ends lost 0 bases at V and 2 bases at J; junction bases unmatched: 1. From germline, CDR1 is MGHRA and CDR2 YSYEKL. The CDR3 runs 15 residues. CDR3 nucleotide sequence: TGCGCCAGCAGCCAAGACAGGGGGACTGGAAACACCATATATTTT. Amino acid sequence: CASSQDRGTGNTIYF.